Reported below is one TCR beta chain. This sample is drawn from a study of T cell changes during pregnancy in multiple sclerosis. Method: immunoSEQ multiplex PCR; TCRdb's copy keeps in-frame clones and lacks some. The table shows more than 90,000 clones, with more than 85% occurring only once. The germline CDR1 and CDR2 sequences are SQVTM and ANQGSEA. The CDR3 runs to 15 residues. V lost 6 bases, J lost 4 bases, and 14 bases stayed unmatched. This TCR was sampled from a female donor with multiple sclerosis, enrolled in a pregnancy study. J is TRBJ1-2 and V is TRBV29-1; 7 bases map to TRBD1. The source was peripheral blood, collected in the third trimester of pregnancy. CDR3 sequence: CSVAPTGADFYGYTF. The DNA of the CDR3 is TGCAGCGTAGCCCCTACAGGGGCCGACTTCTATGGCTACACCTTC.